This TCR beta chain stems from a study of cytomegalovirus exposure and HLA in healthy donors (TCRdb year 2017). In terms of the full investigation: According to an earlier analysis of several hundred of the donors, about 179 million T cells yielded some 110 million unique TCR beta sequences and roughly 280 Gb of sequence data. Besides the first cohort of approximately 710 subjects, a separate validation cohort made up of over 100 different subjects was used. Roughly 300 gigabases of sequencing data and approximately 80 million unique TCR sequences were included in an early release covering 550 to 650 HLA-typed donors. A later genetic analysis took genome-wide SNP genotypes for about three fifths of the roughly 670 donors and used that subset as a discovery cohort. The aim of the study was to test whether cataloging public T cell receptors could identify signatures of past pathogen exposure. HLA typing included class I and class II loci at four-digit resolution. Typing coverage differed by locus: A, B, C, DRB1 and DQB1 were typed in roughly 620-630 donors, DQA1 in roughly 510, DPA1 in 600 to 610, and DPB1 in 400 to 480. Of the 398 genotyped donors, over 80% were placed in the genetic ancestry cluster associated with self-reported Caucasian donors. In the later analysis, no new phenotypic data were used to find candidate immune exposures; instead, reliance was placed on TCR beta sequences and their occurrence across donors. Every repertoire in the discovery cohort had been generated on one and the same sequencing platform. In a later analysis, previously published TCR beta repertoires from 550 to 750 donors were re-analyzed and high-resolution HLA genotyping was added so that TCR occurrence patterns could be studied. To predict cytomegalovirus infection status, the study combined high-throughput TCR immunosequencing, statistical association of individual TCRs with disease status, and machine learning. On average, 235,054 unique TCR beta nucleotide sequences were sequenced per donor among several hundred genotyped donors of the cohort, with roughly 19% of those sequences being non-productive. A handful of DR-DQ haplotypes were handled as single units for association and clustering because linkage in the cohort was strong. The study used immunosequencing to profile the T cell repertoires of 666 subjects and linked those repertoires to cytomegalovirus serostatus. Donor age, sex, ethnicity and CMV serostatus were compiled together with the repertoire data. An earlier analysis of about 620 of the donors applied high-throughput TCR beta sequencing to assess whether each TCR beta V gene segment acted as functional or pseudogenic.

From the cysteine up to the phenylalanine, the CDR3 has a length of 14 residues. Here the CDR3 DNA is all that survives: 42 bases in frame from base 1. Germline trimming: 10 bases from V, 4 bases from J; junction bases outside gene matches: 9. CDR1 and CDR2 (SEHNR, FQNEAQ) derive from the germline V gene (reference sequence). Turning to this clone: The antigen this receptor binds is unknown. Base qualities are not provided; no much larger clone lies one nucleotide away.

The library was built by means of the immunoSEQ multiplex PCR assay. A mixture of 60 forward primers for TCR Vbeta segments and 13 reverse primers for TCR Jbeta segments was used in the multiplex PCR. The CDR3 region of rearranged TCR beta genes was amplified from genomic DNA by a multiplex PCR assay. On the Illumina HiSeq System, the amplified TCR beta libraries were sequenced as 87-base-pair reads. Per the authors' processing: A later analysis tallied 75 million to 95 million unique TCR beta chains across the approximately 670 repertoires, and 10 million to 11 million of those chains were shared by two or more donors. Raw reads were error-corrected and collapsed into unique sequences by a nearest-neighbor algorithm in which closely related sequences were merged to remove PCR and sequencing errors. To assign V, D and J gene segments, CDR3 sequences were aligned to IMGT reference sequences. For a sequence to be retained, a match of at least six nucleotides to both a V gene segment and a J gene segment was required. Rearrangements were called productive when the CDR3 lacked stop codons and stayed in frame with V and J; all others were non-productive. Following IMGT convention, CDR3 was defined as the stretch from the second conserved V-encoded cysteine up to the conserved J-encoded phenylalanine. The earlier analysis of 500 to 650 of the donors excluded any sequence lacking an unambiguous match to a single V gene segment. In an earlier analysis of 450 to 700 of the donors, V segments were called functional above 56.7% productive rearrangements and were called segregating when the between-donor standard deviation exceeded 5%. A statistical classification framework was built for diagnosing cytomegalovirus status from the catalog of TCR beta chain sequences. In a later analysis, TCR nucleotide sequences were compared against IMGT/GENE-DB human TR gene sequences so that V and J genes could be assigned. In a later analysis, CDR3 sequences and most-parsimonious VDJ recombination scenarios were assigned using the TCRdist pipeline. In a later analysis, each TCR beta chain was defined by its CDR3 amino acid sequence together with its V-gene family, and reads without a unique V-gene family were excluded. As a way to deal with suspected cross-contamination and a sequencing artifact, a later analysis dropped hundreds of nucleotide sequences that were highly shared and had low generation probability. A later analysis calculated a clonal expansion index for each public chain from normalized within-repertoire ranks of inferred template counts. A later analysis computed generation probabilities with a VDJ recombination model fitted to out-of-frame rearrangements, and checked the results against IGoR. In a later analysis, hypergeometric tests were used to score TCR-TCR, TCR-HLA and TCR-CMV co-occurrence, with a repertoire-size bias correction applied to TCR pairs. In a later analysis, false discovery rates were estimated by permuting HLA or CMV assignments 20 times. A later analysis grouped co-occurring TCRs with DBSCAN, adding TCRdist sequence similarity when clustering within HLA-allele-positive subsets. Co-occurrence clustering excluded repertoires with fewer than 30,000 or more than 120,000 public chains, plus five with anomalous nucleotide sharing. TCRdb took over this immuneACCESS table, retaining in-frame rearrangements with V and J assigned. Such tables are incomplete; in checked studies, under half of the missing clones stem from an unresolved V gene, and the remainder is unexplained. The V and J calls and clone size come from that table; D and trimming were worked out from the DNA. In this sample the table shows 75,000 to 100,000 clones, approximately 72% of which occur a single time. Approximately 11% of the sample lies in the top ten.

Broader findings and caveats from the paper: In both the original and validation cohorts, the classifier was reported to diagnose cytomegalovirus status with high specificity and sensitivity. A few of the identified cytomegalovirus-associated TCR beta chains were confirmed in vitro to be specific for cytomegalovirus antigens. CMV serostatus was the only immune exposure information available for the cohort. A later analysis found that TCR association rates varied across HLA loci, with DRB1 alleles showing the most associated TCRs and HLA-C alleles the fewest. Specific HLA alleles were associated with 18,000 or so TCR beta sequences at a false discovery rate of 0.05 in a later analysis. In a later analysis, most CMV-associated TCR beta chains were found to appear HLA-restricted, with HLA associations seemingly driven largely by CMV exposure. The earlier analysis of 450 to 700 of the donors excluded roughly 17 rarely observed V segments, including chromosome 9 orphons, because counts were too low. Because HLA typing was missing for some donors at each locus, association tests included only the typed subset. In this cohort, only TCR beta chains were sequenced, and detectable features were limited by the absence of alpha or paired-chain data. In an earlier analysis of a few hundred of the donors, most TCR beta V segments were observed in productive rearrangements about 87% or about 30% of the time, broadly matching IMGT annotations. Strong co-occurrence of HLA alleles, especially DR and DQ, made assigning TCR associations to individual alleles difficult. Sequencing depth was assumed to be roughly uniform across donors in the presence/absence analyses, though that assumption may not hold. The authors suggested that the approach could potentially be extended to other disease states and immunological phenotypes. Several of the top co-occurrence clusters appeared to be linked to parvovirus B19, influenza, CMV and Epstein-Barr virus, according to a later analysis. A group of highly shared sequence variants was considered likely to be a technical artifact of the sequencing pipeline. Because the 87-base-pair reads could not distinguish some IMGT-functional V segments, including TRBV6-2 and TRBV6-3, those segments were excluded. Compared with equally common non-associated chains, HLA-associated TCR beta chains in a later analysis were more clonally expanded and had lower generation probabilities. Most TCR sequences were observed very rarely across donors, whereas some public TCRs were present in many individuals. A further reported finding was that TCR beta sequences accurately predicted the HLA-A and HLA-B alleles for most subjects in the first cohort. V-gene and J-gene trimming of TCR beta chains was associated with a missense DCLRE1C variant in a later genetic analysis, and the association was replicated in an independent cohort. In a later genetic analysis, fewer N-insertions in productive TCRs were reported among donors in an Asian-associated ancestry cluster than the 666-donor mean. In the study, about 150 TCR beta chains were listed as associated with cytomegalovirus. Linkage disequilibrium might explain the correlated functional status among segregating V segments, but an unknown experimental factor could not be ruled out.

The cohort was made up of approximately 670 healthy bone marrow donors. At the time of sampling, every cohort member was nominally healthy, though immune exposures that went unrecorded were likely present. The donor was CMV seropositive and belonged to the group of around 300 seropositive cohort members. Every donor gave a peripheral blood sample, and the peripheral blood mononuclear cells from that sample were used for TCR beta sequencing. The Qiagen DNeasy Blood Extraction Kit was used to extract genomic DNA from the blood cell samples. The chain is assembled from TRBV7-9 and TRBJ2-5; 10 bases in the junction line up with TRBD2. The sequencing sample was made of PBMCs. The sequence was obtained from a man between 18 and 35 years old in good health and CMV-seropositive. Here is the DNA: TGTGCCACCAAAACTAGCGGGGAAGGAGAGACCCAGTACTTC. Its coded protein is CATKTSGEGETQYF.